Below are 17 T cell receptor beta chains sequenced from a single sample in a study of response to subunit inactivated influenza vaccine. TCRdb re-derived calls from the RT-PCR reads in MiXCR, one entry per CDR3 protein. Of a few hundred thousand distinct CDR3 sequences listed, roughly a fifth are singletons. The material was PBMCs from blood, obtained roughly 20 months after vaccination. The source is a man between 50 and 75 years old who received an inactivated influenza vaccine.

Concerning this clonotype: An end of the junction does not agree with germline; a read error may underlie this. The chain has TRBV3-1 and TRBJ1-6, with a tentative D call TRBD1 (6 bases). The CDR3 loop spans 17 amino acids. Per germline, CDR1 LGHDT and CDR2 YNNKEL (reference sequence). The CDR3 is CASSQDLVGGARSPVHF. The CDR3 DNA is TGTGCCAGCAGCCAAGATCTTGTGGGGGGGGCGCGTTCACCCGTCCACTTT.

This sequence joins TRBV4-3 and TRBJ2-2; the D gene is possibly TRBD1 (6 bases). Germline assignment: CDR1 LGHNA and CDR2 YSLEER. The CDR3 covers 16 residues. Trimming removed 1 base from V and 3 bases from J, with 12 bases in between. The CDR3 DNA sequence: TGCGCCAGCAGCCAAGCGTGGGGACATTACACCGGGGAGCTGTTTTTT. This codes for CASSQAWGHYTGELFF.

This clonotype appeared a few times. V and J are TRBV6-2 or TRBV6-3 and TRBJ1-1, with TRBD1 identical over 7 bases. CDR1 MNHEY and CDR2 SVGEGT come from the germline V gene. The length of the CDR3 is 15 residues. After removal of 6 bases from V and 2 bases from J, the junction contained 9 bases not matched to a gene. CDR3 amino acids: CASRRTGTSNTEAFF. The CDR3 coding sequence is TGTGCCAGCAGGAGGACAGGAACGTCCAACACTGAAGCTTTCTTT.

This clonotype was seen only a few times. This chain connects TRBV7-9 to TRBJ2-5; 8 bases match TRBD1. With V trimmed by 4 bases and J by 7 bases, 11 bases remained unmatched. The CDR3 is made up of 15 amino acids. Germline V gene sequence: CDR1 SEHNR, CDR2 FQNEAQ (reference sequence). As DNA, the CDR3 is TGTGCCAGCAGCTATTCGGACAGGGTGGTAGGGACCCAGTACTTC. Protein: CASSYSDRVVGTQYF.

This clonotype was picked up many times. The chain joins TRBV11-2 to TRBJ2-7, with 10 bases fitting TRBD2. The CDR3 spans 15 residues. Germline CDR1 SGHAT, CDR2 FQNNGV. V lost 5 bases, J lost 3 bases, and 7 bases stayed unmatched. This chain's CDR3 is CASSPTSGVRYEQYF. The CDR3 bases are TGTGCCAGCAGCCCCACTAGCGGGGTTCGCTACGAGCAGTACTTC. Combining the CDR3 with reference TRBV11-2 and TRBJ2-7 gives the whole variable domain EAGVAQSPRYKIIEKRQSVAFWCNPISGHATLYWYQQILGQGPKLLIQFQNNGVVDDSQLPKDRFSAERLKGVDSTLKIQPAKLEDSAVYLCASSPTSGVRYEQYFGPGTRLTVT.

The CDR3 sequence: CSVETGGNTEAFF. Here the CDR3 DNA reads TGCAGCGTGGAGACAGGAGGGAACACTGAAGCTTTCTTT. This chain joins TRBV29-1 and TRBJ1-1, with TRBD1 as a possible D gene (6 bases). This CDR3 has 13 residues. The germline gives CDR1 SQVTM, CDR2 ANQGSEA. Trimming stripped 6 bases from V and 1 base from J, with 12 bases between. The variable domain in full, with the rest retrieved from reference TRBV29-1 and TRBJ1-1, is SAVISQKPSRDICQRGTSLTIQCQVDSQVTMMFWYRQQPGQSLTLIATANQGSEATYESGFVIDKFPISRPNLTFSTLTVSNMSPEDSSIYLCSVETGGNTEAFFGQGTRLTVV.

The rearrangement links TRBV5-1 to TRBJ2-1, with 8 bases that match TRBD2. V shed 5 bases, J shed 9 bases, and the junction held 7 bases outside the gene matches. The V gene's germline CDR1 is SGHRS and CDR2 YFSETQ. The length of the CDR3 is 13 residues. The DNA of the CDR3 is TGCGCCAGCAGGGGGGGGACTAGAGTTGAGCAGTTCTTC. As protein: CASRGGTRVEQFF.

The chain recombines TRBV5-4 with TRBJ2-5; 11 bases agree with TRBD2. CDR1 and CDR2 from the germline V gene are SGHNT and YYREEE (reference sequence). The length of the CDR3 is 14 residues. The V segment lost 7 bases and the J segment 4 bases; nucleotides outside the gene matches: 6. The CDR3 nucleotides read TGTGCCAGCGCCTCAACTAGCGGGGGAGAGACCCAGTACTTC. Protein product: CASASTSGGETQYF.

The rearrangement uses TRBV29-1 and TRBJ2-3; 9 nucleotides line up with TRBD1. Germline CDR1 is SQVTM and CDR2 is ANQGSEA. The CDR3 length is 14 residues. The V gene end was trimmed by 7 bases and the J gene end by 1 base; junction bases not matched to a gene: 6. The CDR3 reads CSATWDRGTDTQYF. The CDR3 DNA follows: TGCAGCGCCACGTGGGACAGGGGCACAGATACGCAGTATTTT.

In its sample, this clonotype was seen many times. The rearrangement links TRBV7-8 to TRBJ1-3, with D possibly matching TRBD1 (5 bases). The CDR3 runs to 17 residues. Trimming left V 0 bases short and J 3 bases short, with 15 bases between. Germline CDR1 is SGHVS and CDR2 is FQNEAQ. CDR3 in amino acids: CASSLAVGWTLGNTIYF. As DNA, the CDR3 is TGTGCCAGCAGCTTAGCTGTGGGTTGGACACTTGGAAACACCATATATTTT.

This rearrangement joins TRBV6-2 or TRBV6-3 to TRBJ2-7; D call uncertain. CDR3 size: 13 residues. The germline V gene encodes CDR1 MNHEY and CDR2 SVGEGT. The germline V and J ends were trimmed by 7 bases and 4 bases, with 14 bases remaining between them. The CDR3 DNA sequence: TGTGCCAGCACAGGTGCATCGAGATACGAGCAGTACTTC. This gives the protein CASTGASRYEQYF.

In its sample, this clonotype was seen many times. The chain is built from TRBV5-4 and TRBJ2-2; possibly TRBD2 for D (6 bases). V dropped 2 bases and J dropped 6 bases, with 17 bases sitting between them. CDR1 SGHNT and CDR2 YYREEE come from the germline V gene (reference sequence). The CDR3 extends over 16 amino acids. The CDR3 is CASSFGRLGGSGELFF. CDR3 DNA: TGTGCCAGCAGCTTCGGTAGACTAGGAGGCTCCGGGGAGCTGTTTTTT.

The chain is built from TRBV2 and TRBJ2-3; 7 nucleotides match TRBD2. V lost 1 base to trimming and J lost 2 bases; unmatched junction nucleotides: 9. CDR1 and CDR2 from the germline V gene are SNHLY and FYNNEI. The CDR3 is 17 amino acids. The CDR3 DNA follows: TGTGCCAGCAGTGAAGGGGCTAGCGGAGGGATCACAGATACGCAGTATTTT. Protein sequence: CASSEGASGGITDTQYF.

The chain links TRBV28 to TRBJ2-5, with TRBD1 as a possible D gene (6 bases). Germline CDR1 and CDR2: MDHEN and SYDVKM. V was shortened by 3 bases and J by 0 bases, with 14 bases between the two germline ends. This CDR3 comprises 16 residues. CDR3 in amino acids: CASSFRDNWYQETQYF. The CDR3 nucleotides read TGTGCCAGCAGTTTCAGGGACAACTGGTACCAAGAGACCCAGTACTTC.

This chain links TRBV7-2 with TRBJ1-4; no clear D. Trimming left V 5 bases short and J 8 bases short, with 18 bases between. In germline, CDR1 is SGHTA, CDR2 FQGNSA. The CDR3 contains 15 residues. CDR3 DNA sequence: TGTGCCAGCAGCCTCTCAGGCGCGGGAGGCGAAAAACTGTTTTTT. This translates into CASSLSGAGGEKLFF.

The V gene is TRBV5-1, the J gene TRBJ2-7; D is unclear. Germline V lookup: CDR1 SGHRS, CDR2 YFSETQ. The CDR3 runs 13 residues. V lost 1 base to trimming and J lost 5 bases, with 10 bases between them. This CDR3 reads CASSLSSPDEQYF. The DNA for the CDR3 is TGCGCCAGCAGCTTGTCTAGTCCCGACGAGCAGTACTTC.

The V gene is TRBV9, the J gene TRBJ1-5; D unclear. The CDR3 is 14 residues long. Germline V gene data show CDR1 as SGDLS and CDR2 as YYNGEE. Trimming removed 0 bases from V and 9 bases from J, with 13 bases in between. CDR3 region: CASSVEEGKGPQHF. Here the CDR3 DNA reads TGTGCCAGCAGCGTAGAGGAGGGCAAGGGGCCCCAGCATTTT.